This record looks at one T cell receptor (beta chain) sequence and its context. The sample originates from a study of control samples from healthy donors and cancer patients. This table comes from immunoSEQ multiplex PCR, and its TCRdb copy is limited to in-frame clones, with some not included. The data contain some 94,000 clones, roughly 91% of them singletons. With 5 bases clipped from V and 14 bases from J, the junction kept 10 bases outside the gene matches. The CDR3 extends over 15 amino acids. The germline V gene has CDR1 SGHTA and CDR2 FQGNSA. V gene TRBV7-2 combines with J gene TRBJ2-1, with 15 bases lining up with TRBD2. Sequencing used PBMCs. The sequence derives from a woman aged 45-65 years with colorectal cancer. The CDR3 bases are TGTGCCAGCAGCCCCCCCGGACTAGCGGGGGGGCTAAAGTTCTTC. Its translation: CASSPPGLAGGLKFF. Supplemented by reference TRBV7-2 and TRBJ2-1, the full variable domain reads GAGVSQSPSNKVTEKGKDVELRCDPISGHTALYWYRQSLGQGLEFLIYFQGNSAPDKSGLPSDRFSAERTGGSVSTLTIQRTQQEDSAVYLCASSPPGLAGGLKFFGPGTRLTVL.